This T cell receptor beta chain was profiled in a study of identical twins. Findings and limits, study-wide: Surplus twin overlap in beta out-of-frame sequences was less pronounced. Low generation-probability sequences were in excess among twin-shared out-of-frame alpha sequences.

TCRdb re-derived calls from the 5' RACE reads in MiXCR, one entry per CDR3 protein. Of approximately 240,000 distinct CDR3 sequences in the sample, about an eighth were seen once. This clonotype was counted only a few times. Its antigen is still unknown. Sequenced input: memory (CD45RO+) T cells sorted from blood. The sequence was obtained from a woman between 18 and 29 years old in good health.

The CDR3 sequence: CASSLRVGARASEQYF. CDR3 DNA: TGTGCCAGCAGTTTAAGGGTTGGGGCGAGGGCGTCCGAGCAGTACTTC. V gene TRBV27 combines with J gene TRBJ2-7; TRBD1 or TRBD2 may be the D gene (5 bases each). The germline V gene has CDR1 MNHEY and CDR2 SMNVEV (reference sequence). This CDR3 is 16 amino acids long. The V end was cut by 2 bases, the J end by 6 bases, with 20 bases between.